This T cell receptor (beta chain) was recorded in a study of blood T cells in healthy people across ages. Points from the study as a whole: Among long-lived donors, naive CD4+ cells were more numerous and diversity higher than in aged donors. Diversity of TCR beta per million T cells declined in a roughly linear way with age.

With regard to this clonotype: Its matching antigen is unknown.

The authors ran a second PCR of roughly 6 to 12 cycles using a sample-barcoded 5' primer and a J-beta primer mix. Each TCR beta cDNA got a 12-nucleotide random molecular identifier. Every sample gave at least 3 million paired-end reads containing CDR3. MiXCR, applied by TCRdb to the 5' RACE reads, yields one record per CDR3 protein. Here the sample spans fewer than 2,000,000 distinct CDR3 sequences, about 31% being singletons. Trimming cost V 5 bases and J 5 bases, with 16 bases left between them. Germline loops: CDR1 SEHNR, CDR2 FQNEAQ (reference sequence). The CDR3 spans 15 residues. The gene calls are TRBV7-9 and TRBJ2-1; D ambiguous. The source of this sequence is a young woman in good health. The sequenced material came from blood. CDR3 sequence reads: CASSPETLGHNEQFF. Here the CDR3 DNA reads TGTGCCAGCAGCCCAGAAACCTTAGGCCACAATGAGCAGTTCTTC. The whole variable domain, filled in from reference TRBV7-9 and TRBJ2-1, reads DTGVSQNPRHKITKRGQNVTFRCDPISEHNRLYWYRQTLGQGPEFLTYFQNEAQLEKSRLLSDRFSAERPKGSFSTLEIQRTEQGDSAMYLCASSPETLGHNEQFFGPGTRLTVL.